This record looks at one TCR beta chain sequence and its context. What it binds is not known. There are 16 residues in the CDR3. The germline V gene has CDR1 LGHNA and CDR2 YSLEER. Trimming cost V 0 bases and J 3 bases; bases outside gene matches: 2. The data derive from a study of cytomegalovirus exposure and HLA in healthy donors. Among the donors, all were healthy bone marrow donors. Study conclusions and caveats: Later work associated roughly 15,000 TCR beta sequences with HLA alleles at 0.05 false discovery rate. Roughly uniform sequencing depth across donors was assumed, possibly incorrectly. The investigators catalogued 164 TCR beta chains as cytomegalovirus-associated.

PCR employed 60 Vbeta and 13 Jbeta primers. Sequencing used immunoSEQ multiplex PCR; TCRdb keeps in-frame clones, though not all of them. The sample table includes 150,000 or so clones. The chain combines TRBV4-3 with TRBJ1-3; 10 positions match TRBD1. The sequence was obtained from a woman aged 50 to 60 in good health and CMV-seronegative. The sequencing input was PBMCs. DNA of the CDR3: TGCGCCAGCAGCCAAGAGAGGACAGGGGGTGGAAACACCATATATTTT. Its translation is CASSQERTGGGNTIYF.